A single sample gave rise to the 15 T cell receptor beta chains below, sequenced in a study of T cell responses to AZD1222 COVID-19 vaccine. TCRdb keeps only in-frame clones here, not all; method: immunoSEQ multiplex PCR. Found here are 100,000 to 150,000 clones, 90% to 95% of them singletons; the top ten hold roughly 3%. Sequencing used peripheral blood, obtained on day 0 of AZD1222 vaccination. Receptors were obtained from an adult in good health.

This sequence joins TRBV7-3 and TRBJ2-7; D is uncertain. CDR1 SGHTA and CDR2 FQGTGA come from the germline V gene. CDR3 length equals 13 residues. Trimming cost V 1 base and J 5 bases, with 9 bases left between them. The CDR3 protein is CASSLSWVDEQYF. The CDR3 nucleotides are TGTGCCAGCAGCTTAAGTTGGGTCGACGAGCAGTACTTC.

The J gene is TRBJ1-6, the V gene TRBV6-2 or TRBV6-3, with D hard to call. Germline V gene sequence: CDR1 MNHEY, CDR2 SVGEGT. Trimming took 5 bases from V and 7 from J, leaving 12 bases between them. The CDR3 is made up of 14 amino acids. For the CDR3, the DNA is TGTGCCAGCAGTCCGGACGGAGTGAATTCACCCCTCCACTTT. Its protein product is CASSPDGVNSPLHF.

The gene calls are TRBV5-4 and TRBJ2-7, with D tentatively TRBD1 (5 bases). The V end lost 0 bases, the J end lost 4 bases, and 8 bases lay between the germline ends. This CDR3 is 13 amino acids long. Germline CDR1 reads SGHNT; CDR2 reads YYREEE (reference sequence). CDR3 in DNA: TGTGCCAGCAGCTTGGCCCAGGGATACGAGCAGTACTTC. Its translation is CASSLAQGYEQYF.

The CDR3 region is CASGDWGNQPQHF. DNA of the CDR3: TGCGCCAGCGGGGACTGGGGAAATCAGCCCCAGCATTTT. The chain has TRBV10-2 and TRBJ1-5; D perhaps matches TRBD1 (5 bases). This CDR3 comprises 13 residues. Germline CDR1 reads WSHSY; CDR2 reads SAAADI. V lost 8 bases and J 4 bases, leaving 12 bases between the germline ends.

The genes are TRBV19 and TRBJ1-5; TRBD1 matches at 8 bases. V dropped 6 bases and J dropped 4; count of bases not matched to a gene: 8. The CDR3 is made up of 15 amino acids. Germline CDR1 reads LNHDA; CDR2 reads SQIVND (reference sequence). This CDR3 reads CASRYTGGNNQPQHF. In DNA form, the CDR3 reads TGTGCCAGTAGATACACAGGGGGTAATAATCAGCCCCAGCATTTT.

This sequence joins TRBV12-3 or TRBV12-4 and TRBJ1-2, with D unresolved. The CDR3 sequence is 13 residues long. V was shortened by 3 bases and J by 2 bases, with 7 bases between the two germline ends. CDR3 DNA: TGTGCCAGCAGTTTTAATGGAAACTATGGCTACACCTTC. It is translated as CASSFNGNYGYTF.

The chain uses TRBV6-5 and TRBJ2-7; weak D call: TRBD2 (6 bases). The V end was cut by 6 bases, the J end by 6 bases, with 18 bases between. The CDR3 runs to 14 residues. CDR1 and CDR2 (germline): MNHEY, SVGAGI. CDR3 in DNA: TGTGCCAGCAGCCTCTTGGGCATCGGGGGCGAGCAGTACTTC. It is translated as CASSLLGIGGEQYF.

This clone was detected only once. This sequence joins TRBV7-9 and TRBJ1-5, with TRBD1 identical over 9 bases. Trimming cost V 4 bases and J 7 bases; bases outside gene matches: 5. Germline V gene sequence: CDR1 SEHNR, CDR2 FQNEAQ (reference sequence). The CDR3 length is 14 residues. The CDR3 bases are TGTGCCAGCAGCTCCGGACAGGGGTTGCAGCCCCAGCATTTT. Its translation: CASSSGQGLQPQHF.

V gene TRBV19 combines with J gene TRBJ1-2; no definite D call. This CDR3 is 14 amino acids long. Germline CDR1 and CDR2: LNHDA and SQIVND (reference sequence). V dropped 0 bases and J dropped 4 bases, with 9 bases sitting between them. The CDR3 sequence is CASSIDRTVYGYTF. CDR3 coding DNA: TGTGCCAGTAGTATAGATCGAACCGTCTATGGCTACACCTTC.

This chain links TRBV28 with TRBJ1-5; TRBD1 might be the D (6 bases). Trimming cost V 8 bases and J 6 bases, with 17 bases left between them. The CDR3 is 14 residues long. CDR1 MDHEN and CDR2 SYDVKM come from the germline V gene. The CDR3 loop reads CASARGGLTQPQHF. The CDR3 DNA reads TGTGCCAGCGCGAGGGGGGGGCTAACTCAGCCCCAGCATTTT. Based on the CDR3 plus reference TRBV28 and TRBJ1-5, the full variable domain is DVKVTQSSRYLVKRTGEKVFLECVQDMDHENMFWYRQDPGLGLRLIYFSYDVKMKEKGDIPEGYSVSREKKERFSLILESASTNQTSMYLCASARGGLTQPQHFGDGTRLSIL.

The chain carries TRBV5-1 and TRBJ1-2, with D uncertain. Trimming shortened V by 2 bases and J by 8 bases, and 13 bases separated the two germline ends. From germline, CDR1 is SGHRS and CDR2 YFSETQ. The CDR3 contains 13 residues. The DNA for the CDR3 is TGCGCCAGCAGCTTTTCCCCGAACGAAGGCTACACCTTC. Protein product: CASSFSPNEGYTF.

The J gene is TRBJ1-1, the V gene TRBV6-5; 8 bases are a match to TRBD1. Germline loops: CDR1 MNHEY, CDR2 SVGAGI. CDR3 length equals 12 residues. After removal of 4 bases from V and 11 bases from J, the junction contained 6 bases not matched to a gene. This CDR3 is CASSSDRVVAFF. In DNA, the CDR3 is TGTGCCAGCAGTTCGGACAGGGTGGTGGCTTTCTTT.

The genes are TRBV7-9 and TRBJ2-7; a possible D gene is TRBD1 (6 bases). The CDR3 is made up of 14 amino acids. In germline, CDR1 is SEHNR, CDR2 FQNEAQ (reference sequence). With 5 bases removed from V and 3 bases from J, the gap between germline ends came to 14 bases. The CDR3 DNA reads TGTGCCAGCAGCCCGGACCGGGACATCTACGAGCAGTACTTC. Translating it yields CASSPDRDIYEQYF.

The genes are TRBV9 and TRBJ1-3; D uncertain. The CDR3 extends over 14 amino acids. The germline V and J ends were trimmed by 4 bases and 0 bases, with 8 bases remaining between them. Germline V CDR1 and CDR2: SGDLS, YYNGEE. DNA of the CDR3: TGTGCCAGCAGCCTCCAAGGCTCTGGAAACACCATATATTTT. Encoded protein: CASSLQGSGNTIYF.

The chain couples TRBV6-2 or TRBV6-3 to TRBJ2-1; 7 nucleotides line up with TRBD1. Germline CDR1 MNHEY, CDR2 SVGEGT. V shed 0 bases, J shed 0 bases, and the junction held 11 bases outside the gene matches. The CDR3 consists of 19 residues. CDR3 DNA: TGTGCCAGCAGTTACTCCCCCCTCGAGACAGGGAGCTCCTACAATGAGCAGTTCTTC. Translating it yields CASSYSPLETGSSYNEQFF.